Given below is one T cell receptor beta chain in context. What it recognizes is unknown. These data originate in a study of cytomegalovirus exposure and HLA in healthy donors. Broader study findings: It emerged from a later analysis that several of the most significant clusters appeared to be linked to common viral pathogens. The study labeled around 160 TCR beta chains cytomegalovirus-associated.

Germline V gene sequence: CDR1 SNHLY, CDR2 FYNNEI. The CDR3 covers 13 residues. The J segment lost 8 bases and the V segment lost 4 bases, leaving 4 bases of the junction unmatched. Primers for the PCR totalled 60 Vbeta and 13 Jbeta. This table comes from immunoSEQ multiplex PCR, and its TCRdb copy is limited to in-frame clones, with some not included. This listing includes 200,000 to 250,000 clones. The source is a girl aged 2 to 9 in good health and CMV-seropositive. The chain employs TRBV2 and TRBJ2-2; 7 positions agree with TRBD2. Material: PBMCs. The CDR3 DNA reads as TGTGCCAGCAGTGGAAGGCGGGAGGGGGAGCTGTTTTTT. It specifies CASSGRREGELFF.